What follows describes a single T cell receptor (beta chain). This record comes from a study of cytotoxic CD8 clonotypes in ibrutinib-treated CLL. TCRdb's table, derived via immunoSEQ multiplex PCR, lists solely in-frame clones and lacks some. Among 130,000 or so clones listed, 70% to 80% were seen once. The germline V gene encodes CDR1 SEHNR and CDR2 FQNEAQ (reference sequence). The length of the CDR3 is 16 residues. V dropped 5 bases and J dropped 5 bases, with 21 bases sitting between them. The J gene is TRBJ1-2, the V gene TRBV7-9; possible D gene TRBD1, 6 bases. Specimen: PBMCs, collected after 12 months of ibrutinib treatment. The clonotype was recovered from a human donor with chronic lymphocytic leukemia. The CDR3, as DNA: TGTGCCAGCAGCGTGATGGGGGCTACTTCGGTGTATGGCTACACCTTC. It yields the protein CASSVMGATSVYGYTF.